The 21 T cell receptor beta chains in this list originate from one sample, sequenced in a study of blood T cell repertoires in COVID-19. Using immunoSEQ multiplex PCR, the repertoire was profiled, and TCRdb retains in-frame clones only, with some absent. The table has around 160,000 clones, 75% to 85% seen once. Sequenced input: peripheral blood. The receptors shown here come from a human donor with acute or convalescent COVID-19. The donor label of this sample is uncertain.

This chain links TRBV2 with TRBJ1-1; no clear D. Trimming pared 11 bases from V and 5 bases from J, leaving 21 bases between. Germline V gene sequence: CDR1 SNHLY, CDR2 FYNNEI. CDR3 length: 14 residues. The CDR3 nucleotides are TGTGCCTGTCTCCTCCGGGAAGGTCGGACTGAAGCTTTCTTT. Translating it yields CACLLREGRTEAFF.

This chain connects TRBV5-4 to TRBJ1-3; tentative D call: TRBD1 (5 bases). Germline V lookup: CDR1 SGHNT, CDR2 YYREEE (reference sequence). V was trimmed by 1 base and J by 0 bases, leaving 5 bases between them. The CDR3 extends over 14 amino acids. In DNA form, the CDR3 reads TGTGCCAGCAGCTTGAGGGGCTCTGGAAACACCATATATTTT. Amino acids: CASSLRGSGNTIYF.

The V call is TRBV11-3, the J call TRBJ2-1; D perhaps matches TRBD2 (6 bases). This CDR3 region has 16 residues. Germline V CDR1 and CDR2: SGHNT, YENEEA. Deletions cut 2 bases from V and 1 base from J, with 12 bases between. The CDR3 DNA follows: TGTGCCAGCAGCTTATTCGGGGGAGGTTCCTACAATGAGCAGTTCTTC. This sequence encodes CASSLFGGGSYNEQFF. Full variable domain (rest looked up from reference TRBV11-3 and TRBJ2-1): EAGVVQSPRYKIIEKKQPVAFWCNPISGHNTLYWYLQNLGQGPELLIRYENEEAVDDSQLPKDRFSAERLKGVDSTLKIQPAELGDSAVYLCASSLFGGGSYNEQFFGPGTRLTVL.

In this sample, this clone turned up a few times. This chain uses TRBV6-5 with TRBJ1-3, with 7 bases aligning to TRBD1. Looked up from germline, CDR1 is MNHEY and CDR2 is SVGAGI. The CDR3 sequence is 14 residues long. V trimming: 7 bases; J trimming: 2 bases; junction bases outside the gene matches: 5. This CDR3 is CASTVQGAGNTIYF. The CDR3 nucleotides are TGTGCCAGCACTGTCCAGGGGGCTGGAAACACCATATATTTT.

V and J are TRBV2 and TRBJ1-5; possible D gene TRBD1, 6 bases. Per the germline V gene, CDR1 is SNHLY and CDR2 is FYNNEI. Trimming shortened V by 8 bases and J by 3 bases, and 11 bases separated the two germline ends. The CDR3 sequence is 13 residues long. This CDR3 is CASLQGLNQPQHF. CDR3 coding DNA: TGTGCCAGCCTACAGGGCCTCAATCAGCCCCAGCATTTT.

This clone qualifies as medium-sized. The chain employs TRBV27 and TRBJ1-2; 7 bases align to TRBD1. J lost 4 bases, V lost 3 bases, and 2 bases had no gene match. Germline V gene lookup returns CDR1 MNHEY and CDR2 SMNVEV (reference sequence). CDR3 size: 13 residues. DNA for the CDR3: TGTGCCAGCAGTTTTAGACAGGGCTATGGCTACACCTTC. Translation: CASSFRQGYGYTF.

The chain recombines TRBV3-1 (or the pseudogene TRBV3-2) with TRBJ1-2, with TRBD1 matching over 10 bases. The junction had 8 bases not matched to a gene; V was cut back by 5 bases and J by 8 bases. The CDR3 runs 14 residues. The germline V gene has CDR1 LGHDT and CDR2 YNNKEL (reference sequence). The CDR3 nucleotides are TGTGCCAGCAGCTTAATGGGACAGGGGTTAGGCTACACCTTC. Translation gives CASSLMGQGLGYTF.

J is TRBJ2-7 and V is TRBV24-1; 10 bases agree with TRBD2. Germline CDR1 and CDR2: KGHDR and SFDVKD. The CDR3 sequence is 15 residues long. V lost 5 bases, J lost 7 bases, and 10 bases stayed unmatched. The CDR3 loop is CATSAAGAGGLEQYF. Written as DNA, the CDR3 is TGTGCCACCAGTGCCGCCGGAGCGGGGGGGTTGGAGCAGTACTTC.

This clone appeared once. V usage is TRBV18 and J usage is TRBJ1-1, with D maybe TRBD1 (5 bases). Trimming took off 4 bases at V and 4 bases at J, with 13 bases between the two ends. The CDR3 runs 14 residues. Germline V gives CDR1 KGHSH, CDR2 LQKENI. CDR3 region: CASSQGTGGTEAFF. The CDR3 DNA follows: TGTGCCAGCTCACAGGGCACGGGGGGCACTGAAGCTTTCTTT.

The chain is built from TRBV7-2 and TRBJ2-1; D is ambiguous. This CDR3 is 13 amino acids long. Deletions cut 10 bases from V and 5 bases from J, with 15 bases between. From germline, CDR1 is SGHTA and CDR2 FQGNSA. DNA for the CDR3: TGTGCCACCTCGATGGGCAGTCACAATGAGCAGTTCTTC. Amino acids: CATSMGSHNEQFF.

The CDR3 reads CSASRDTGNTIYF. CDR3 sequence (DNA): TGCAGTGCTAGTCGGGATACTGGAAACACCATATATTTT. The V and J genes are TRBV20-1 and TRBJ1-3; D remains ambiguous. Between the trimmed V and J ends, which lost 3 bases and 2 bases, there was a span of 8 bases. Germline CDR1 reads DFQATT; CDR2 reads SNEGSKA (reference sequence). This CDR3 region has 13 residues.

CDR3 bases: TGTGCCAGGGTAGAGGGCTATGGCTACACCTTC. Its protein is CARVEGYGYTF. The chain uses TRBV2 and TRBJ1-2; D gene ambiguous. Germline V CDR1 and CDR2: SNHLY, FYNNEI. The CDR3 has 11 amino acids. V was clipped by 9 bases and J by 4 bases, with 9 bases between them.

This sequence joins TRBV10-3 and TRBJ2-7; weak D call: TRBD1 (7 bases). Between the trimmed V and J ends, which lost 6 bases and 6 bases, there was a span of 24 bases. This CDR3 comprises 16 residues. Germline V gene lookup returns CDR1 ENHRY and CDR2 SYGVKD. In DNA form, the CDR3 reads TGTGCCATCAGCAGGACAGGAGGAGGGGGGCCCGCCGAGCAGTACGTC. The encoded protein is CAISRTGGGGPAEQYV.

J is TRBJ1-4 and V is TRBV30; TRBD1 is a possible D gene (5 bases). The V and J ends lost 3 bases and 11 bases respectively, with 19 bases between them. Germline CDR1 and CDR2: GTSNPN and SVGIG (reference sequence). This CDR3 region has 14 residues. CDR3 bases: TGTGCCTGGAGATCCGAGGAGGGACTCCCTAAACTGTTTTTT. It specifies CAWRSEEGLPKLFF.

The CDR3 region has the DNA TGTGCCAGCAGCCAAGATTGGACAGGGCCTTCTAACTATGGCTACACCTTC. It codes for CASSQDWTGPSNYGYTF. This chain joins TRBV4-2 and TRBJ1-2; 8 bases are shared with TRBD1. From germline, CDR1 is LGHNA and CDR2 YNFKEQ. V shed 0 bases, J shed 0 bases, and the junction held 6 bases outside the gene matches. The CDR3 spans 17 residues.

V and J are TRBV19 and TRBJ1-6, with 9 nucleotides matching TRBD1. V shed 5 bases, J shed 2 bases, and the junction held 4 bases outside the gene matches. The CDR3 extends over 16 amino acids. Germline values: CDR1 LNHDA, CDR2 SQIVND (reference sequence). CDR3 bases: TGTGCCAGTAGTGTACAGGGGGCCACCTATAATTCACCCCTCCACTTT. This sequence encodes CASSVQGATYNSPLHF.

The chain couples TRBV11-2 to TRBJ2-2; 12 bases are shared with TRBD2. After removal of 1 base from V and 6 bases from J, the junction contained 6 bases not matched to a gene. CDR3 length: 17 amino acids. From germline, CDR1 is SGHAT and CDR2 FQNNGV. CDR3 in DNA: TGTGCCAGCAGCTTAGTTCCGACTAGCGGGGGTGCCGGGGAGCTGTTTTTT. It codes for CASSLVPTSGGAGELFF.

J is TRBJ2-7 and V is TRBV29-1; D is unresolved. V lost 6 bases, J lost 3 bases, and 15 bases lay in between. Germline assignment: CDR1 SQVTM and CDR2 ANQGSEA. The CDR3 runs 13 residues. The CDR3 here is CSVAFTDYYEQYF. The CDR3 DNA is TGCAGCGTCGCCTTTACAGATTACTACGAGCAGTACTTC.

This chain links TRBV27 with TRBJ2-2; 7 bases agree with TRBD1. The CDR3 totals 16 residues. Per germline, CDR1 MNHEY and CDR2 SMNVEV (reference sequence). The trim removed 6 bases at V and 3 bases at J, leaving 10 bases unmatched. The CDR3, as DNA: TGTGCCAGCAGACCTACAGGGGTTCGTGACACCGGGGAGCTGTTTTTT. It specifies CASRPTGVRDTGELFF.

The rearrangement links TRBV2 to TRBJ1-2; 7 bases align to TRBD1. The junction had 3 bases not matched to a gene; V was cut back by 3 bases and J by 8 bases. Germline V gives CDR1 SNHLY, CDR2 FYNNEI. CDR3 length equals 12 residues. CDR3 region: CASSDDRAGYTF. CDR3 nucleotides: TGTGCCAGCAGTGATGACAGGGCGGGCTACACCTTC.

This clone was seen only once. This sequence joins TRBV27 and TRBJ1-1; D possibly corresponds to TRBD1 (6 bases). Germline V gene data show CDR1 as MNHEY and CDR2 as SMNVEV (reference sequence). V was pared by 3 bases and J by 4 bases, with 12 bases between. The CDR3 length is 14 residues. The CDR3 DNA reads as TGTGCCAGCAGTTTTCTACAGGGCGGCACTGAAGCTTTCTTT. The encoded protein is CASSFLQGGTEAFF.